Listed here are 10 T cell receptor beta chains from one sample, sequenced in a study of T-cell reconstitution after alpha-beta-depleted transplantation in children. Preparation of the TCRbeta library used unique molecular identifiers. TCRdb called the PCR reads again in MiXCR, with one record for every CDR3 protein. Altogether about 1,000,000 distinct CDR3 sequences are present, 25% to 35% being singletons, with the ten largest covering over 25%. Sequencing was performed on PBMCs, mostly from graft donor cells, taken 360 days after TCRalphabeta/CD19-depleted stem cell transplant. The receptors were gathered from a boy in the first two years of life who had a stem cell transplant for SCID, so the T cells may come from the graft donor.

V usage is TRBV5-1 and J usage is TRBJ1-1; D gene uncertain. The CDR3 covers 17 residues. Germline lookup yields CDR1 SGHRS and CDR2 YFSETQ. Trimming shortened V by 0 bases and J by 0 bases, and 15 bases separated the two germline ends. The CDR3 sequence is CASSLEGRVFMNTEAFF. DNA for the CDR3: TGCGCCAGCAGCTTGGAGGGAAGAGTATTCATGAACACTGAAGCTTTCTTT.

In its sample, this clonotype was seen a few times. The rearrangement links TRBV9 to TRBJ1-1; D may be TRBD1 (5 bases). This CDR3 is 15 amino acids long. Germline V CDR1 and CDR2: SGDLS, YYNGEE. Deletions cut 4 bases from V and 0 bases from J, with 13 bases between. CDR3 nucleotides: TGTGCCAGCAGCCCCCAGGTGGACATGAACACTGAAGCTTTCTTT. Translation gives CASSPQVDMNTEAFF.

V gene TRBV7-3 combines with J gene TRBJ2-5, with 8 bases fitting TRBD1. There are 15 residues in the CDR3. V lost 5 bases to trimming and J lost 4 bases; unmatched junction nucleotides: 9. Looked up from germline, CDR1 is SGHTA and CDR2 is FQGTGA. The CDR3 coding sequence is TGTGCCAGCAGCCTGCAGGGGGCGGAAGTAGAGACCCAGTACTTC. It codes for CASSLQGAEVETQYF.

This chain links TRBV10-3 with TRBJ2-2; unclear D gene. Trimming took off 6 bases at V and 2 bases at J, with 7 bases between the two ends. This CDR3 contains 13 residues. CDR1 and CDR2 from the germline V gene are ENHRY and SYGVKD. The CDR3 DNA reads TGTGCCATCAGGACGACAAACACCGGGGAGCTGTTTTTT. Its translation: CAIRTTNTGELFF.

The CDR3 protein is CASSPLGGINQPQHF. CDR3 sequence (DNA): TGCGCCAGCAGCCCCCTTGGAGGGATCAATCAGCCCCAGCATTTT. The chain uses TRBV5-1 and TRBJ1-5; unclear D gene. Germline CDR1 SGHRS, CDR2 YFSETQ. The V and J ends lost 4 bases and 3 bases respectively, with 14 bases between them. The CDR3 runs to 15 residues.

This clonotype came up a few times. V is TRBV7-2 and J is TRBJ2-3; 12 bases agree with TRBD2. This CDR3 region has 17 residues. V was clipped by 1 base and J by 5 bases; unmatched bases: 7. Germline CDR1 and CDR2: SGHTA and FQGNSA. Here the CDR3 DNA reads TGTGCCAGCAGCTTAGTGCTAGCGGGGGGGCCTGGAGATACGCAGTATTTT. Residues: CASSLVLAGGPGDTQYF.

The chain links TRBV5-1 to TRBJ2-3; 8 bases map to TRBD2. This CDR3 is built from 14 residues. After removal of 6 bases from V and 3 bases from J, the junction contained 6 bases not matched to a gene. CDR1 SGHRS and CDR2 YFSETQ come from the germline V gene. CDR3 amino acids: CASKITSGTDTQYF. CDR3 sequence (DNA): TGCGCCAGCAAAATCACTAGCGGTACAGATACGCAGTATTTT.

V is TRBV2 and J is TRBJ1-5, with TRBD1 as a possible D gene (5 bases). V lost 6 bases to trimming and J lost 5 bases, with 23 bases between them. Germline values: CDR1 SNHLY, CDR2 FYNNEI. The CDR3 has 17 residues. CDR3 sequence: CASSRGAEKLRDQPQHF. The CDR3, as DNA: TGTGCCAGCAGCCGAGGGGCCGAGAAGCTGAGGGATCAGCCCCAGCATTTT.

The rearrangement joins TRBV20-1 to TRBJ2-7, with 8 bases aligning to TRBD2. Germline V CDR1 and CDR2: DFQATT, SNEGSKA (reference sequence). The length of the CDR3 is 15 residues. Germline trimming cut 0 bases from V and 2 bases from J; bases unmatched to any gene: 6. The CDR3 coding sequence is TGCAGTGCTAGAGATCAACGGGGGGGCCCCTACGAGCAGTACTTC. Protein product: CSARDQRGGPYEQYF.

V is TRBV20-1 and J is TRBJ1-1; no clear D gene. CDR3 length: 12 residues. Deletions cut 3 bases from V and 6 bases from J, with 11 bases between. Germline CDR1 DFQATT, CDR2 SNEGSKA (reference sequence). This chain's CDR3 is CSASLNGAEAFF. The DNA of the CDR3 is TGCAGTGCTAGTTTAAACGGGGCTGAAGCTTTCTTT.